The clone carrying this TCR beta chain occurred many times. V was clipped by 5 bases and J by 1 base, with 12 bases between them. CDR1 is SGHKS and CDR2 is YYEKEE in the germline V gene (reference sequence). The CDR3 is made up of 14 amino acids. Out of unsorted whole blood came the blood RNA, and germline DNA was extracted as well. TCR beta cDNA came from 400 to 500 ng total RNA, primed with a constant-region primer. Three-round nested multiplex PCR performed with slightly modified ARM-PCR produced the TCR beta libraries. TRBV1-TRBV30 forward primers paired with a C-beta reverse primer drove the first two PCR rounds, about 10 cycles each. TCRdb re-analysed the multiplex PCR reads in MiXCR, keeping a single row per CDR3 protein. The sample lists fewer than 350,000 distinct CDR3 sequences; 65% were seen once. The data stem from a study of tumor-infiltrating lymphocytes in primary liver carcinoma.

This receptor was identified in a man in his forties or fifties with primary liver carcinoma and hepatitis B virus infection. This chain uses TRBV5-5 with TRBJ2-5; D call uncertain. The specimen was peripheral blood. CDR3: CASSYRQSQETQYF. The CDR3 coding sequence is TGTGCCAGCAGTTACCGACAAAGCCAAGAGACCCAGTACTTC.